This T cell receptor (beta chain) was documented in a study of beta chain features in type 1 diabetes. The overall study: The patient and healthy donor groups were comparable for age, gender and cell yields.

The authors reverse transcribed all of the isolated RNA, so sequencing captured expressed TCRB transcripts. Data came from immunoSEQ multiplex PCR; TCRdb stores just in-frame clones and leaves some out. Of some 150,000 clones in the sample, about 8.7% were seen once. A CD45RO/CCR7/CD25/CD127/CD95/CD27 panel sorted naive, central memory, regulatory and stem cell-like memory CD4+ cells. This CDR3 is 13 amino acids long. The junction had 10 bases not matched to a gene; V was cut back by 5 bases and J by 12 bases. CDR1 is SGHTA, CDR2 FQGTGA, per germline. Sequenced: central memory CD4+ T cells from blood. The chain carries TRBV7-3 and TRBJ2-3, with 8 bases lining up with TRBD1. The TCR originated in a man younger than 35 in good health. CDR3 bases: TGTGCCAGCAGCCGAGGACAGGGTAGACCCCAGTATTTT. This gives the protein CASSRGQGRPQYF.